These T cell receptor beta chains were read from a single sample in a study of PD-1 blockade in classical Hodgkin lymphoma. TCRdb's copy holds only in-frame clones and misses some; the assay was immunoSEQ multiplex PCR. Of about 29,000 clones in the sample, less than 80% were seen once. The sample consisted of peripheral blood mononuclear cells (PBMCs), taken before the second cycle of nivolumab. The receptors here all came from a human donor with classical Hodgkin lymphoma. Each CDR3 is given with its conserved first and last residue. A D gene is named only where the DNA matches it firmly. Not every row has a clone size; where given, it reads once, few, many or a size class.

-	TRBV7-2	TRBJ1-5	-	CASSSRVGGDQPQHF	TGTGCCAGCAGCTCCAGGGTAGGAGGTGATCAGCCCCAGCATTTT
-	TRBV27	TRBJ1-4	few	CASSYHRERLFF	TGTGCCAGCAGTTACCACAGGGAAAGACTGTTTTTT
TRBD1	TRBV2	TRBJ2-7	-	CASERDRGSYEQYF	TGTGCCAGCGAACGGGACAGGGGATCCTACGAGCAGTACTTC
-	TRBV6-1	TRBJ1-6	-	CASLRGDGSPLHF	TGTGCCAGCTTGAGGGGCGATGGTTCACCCCTCCACTTT
-	TRBV18	TRBJ1-1	-	CASSRSGDTEAFF	TGTGCCAGCTCACGATCCGGCGACACTGAAGCTTTCTTT
TRBD1	TRBV7-8	TRBJ1-1	-	CASSLVRTGETEAFF	TGTGCCAGCAGCTTAGTCCGGACAGGGGAAACTGAAGCTTTCTTT
TRBD1	TRBV4-2	TRBJ1-4	-	CASSQDRDRGVNEKLFF	TGTGCCAGCAGCCAAGATAGGGACAGGGGGGTTAATGAAAAACTGTTTTTT
-	TRBV21-1	TRBJ1-5	-	CASSKARGLWGNQPQHF	TGTGCCAGCAGCAAAGCGAGGGGCTTGTGGGGCAATCAGCCCCAGCATTTT
TRBD1	TRBV2	TRBJ2-1	-	CASRGDRVGYNEQFF	TGTGCCAGCAGGGGAGACAGGGTCGGGTACAATGAGCAGTTCTTC
-	TRBV5-6	TRBJ1-1	-	CASSRGGGDTEAFF	TGTGCCAGCAGCCGGGGAGGTGGGGACACTGAAGCTTTCTTT
-	TRBV7-7	TRBJ2-2	-	CASSLDLSNTGELFF	TGTGCCAGCAGCTTAGATTTATCCAACACCGGGGAGCTGTTTTTT
-	TRBV28	TRBJ1-5	-	CASSRRAGNQPQHF	TGTGCCAGCAGCCGGCGGGCAGGCAATCAGCCCCAGCATTTT
TRBD1	TRBV23-1	TRBJ2-4	-	CASANYRGWRTGGARQNIQYF	TGCGCCAGCGCAAACTACAGGGGGTGGCGGACAGGGGGCGCGAGGCAAAACATTCAGTACTTC
TRBD1	TRBV29-1	TRBJ1-2	-	CSVEGETGGVYGYTF	TGCAGCGTTGAAGGGGAAACAGGGGGGGTCTATGGCTACACCTTC
-	TRBV6-1	TRBJ1-4	-	CATIPRGADNEKLFF	TGTGCCACCATACCCAGGGGCGCTGACAATGAAAAACTGTTTTTT